This T cell receptor beta chain appears in the sequencing data of a study of metastatic and nonmetastatic thyroid tumors. About the research overall: Samples came from malignant and benign thyroid patients, and repertoires were compared across blood and tumor or nodule tissue. Study-wide points: According to reports, the diversity of TCR beta was significantly higher in malignant thyroid tumors than in benign nodules, and this held in both blood and tumor samples.

Thyroid surgery took place with no prior treatment in any patient. Original data processing: In papillary thyroid cancer, a distant-metastasis classifier was built using CDR3 differences across clinicopathological groups. Via MiXCR, TCRdb re-called the PCR reads. These V and J calls are TCRdb output, not the study's own analysis. The sample includes around 12,000 clones, roughly 12% of them seen just once. Of note for this clone: Its antigen is currently unknown.

Trimming removed 3 bases at V and 2 bases at J, with 10 bases between. This CDR3 region has 15 residues. From germline, CDR1 is LGHDT and CDR2 YNNKEL (reference sequence). The sequenced sample was blood. This chain connects TRBV3-1 to TRBJ2-2, with D possibly matching TRBD2 (6 bases). This clonotype originated in a female donor with papillary thyroid cancer or a benign thyroid nodule (not recorded which). Some clones in this sample may be carry-over from other donors' samples. CDR3 residues: CASSQGGENTGELFF. The DNA for the CDR3 is TGTGCCAGCAGCCAGGGGGGAGAAAACACCGGGGAGCTGTTTTTT.